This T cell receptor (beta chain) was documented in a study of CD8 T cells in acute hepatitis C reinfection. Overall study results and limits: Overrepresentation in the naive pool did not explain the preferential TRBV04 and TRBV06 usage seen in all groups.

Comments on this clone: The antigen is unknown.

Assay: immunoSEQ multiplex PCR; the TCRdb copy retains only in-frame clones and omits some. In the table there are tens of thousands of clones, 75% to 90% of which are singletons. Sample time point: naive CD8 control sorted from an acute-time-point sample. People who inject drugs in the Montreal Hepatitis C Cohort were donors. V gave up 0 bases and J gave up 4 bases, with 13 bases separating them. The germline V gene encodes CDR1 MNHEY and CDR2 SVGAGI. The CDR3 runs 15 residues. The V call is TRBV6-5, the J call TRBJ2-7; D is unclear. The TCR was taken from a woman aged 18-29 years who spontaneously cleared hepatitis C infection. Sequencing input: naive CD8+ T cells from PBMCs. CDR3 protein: CASSYSGQVGYEQYF. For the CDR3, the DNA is TGTGCCAGCAGTTACTCAGGCCAGGTGGGATACGAGCAGTACTTC.